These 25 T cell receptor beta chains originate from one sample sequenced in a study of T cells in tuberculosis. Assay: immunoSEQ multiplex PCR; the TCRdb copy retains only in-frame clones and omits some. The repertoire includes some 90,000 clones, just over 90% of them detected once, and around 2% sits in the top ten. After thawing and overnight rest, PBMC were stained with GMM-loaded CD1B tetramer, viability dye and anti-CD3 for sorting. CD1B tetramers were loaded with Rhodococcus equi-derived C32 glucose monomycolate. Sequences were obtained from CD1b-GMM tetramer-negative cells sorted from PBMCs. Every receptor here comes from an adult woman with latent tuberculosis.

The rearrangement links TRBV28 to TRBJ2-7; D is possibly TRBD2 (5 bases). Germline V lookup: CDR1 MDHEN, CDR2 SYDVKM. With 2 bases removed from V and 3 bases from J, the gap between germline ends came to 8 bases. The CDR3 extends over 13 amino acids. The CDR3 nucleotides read TGTGCCAGCAGTTTAGACGGGATCTACGAGCAGTACGTC. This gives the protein CASSLDGIYEQYV.

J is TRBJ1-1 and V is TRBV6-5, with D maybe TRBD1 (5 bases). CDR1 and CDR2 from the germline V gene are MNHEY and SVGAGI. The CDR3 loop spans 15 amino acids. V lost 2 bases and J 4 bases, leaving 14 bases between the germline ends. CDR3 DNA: TGTGCCAGCAGTTACCCCTCGGGGGTGGGCACTGAAGCTTTCTTT. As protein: CASSYPSGVGTEAFF.

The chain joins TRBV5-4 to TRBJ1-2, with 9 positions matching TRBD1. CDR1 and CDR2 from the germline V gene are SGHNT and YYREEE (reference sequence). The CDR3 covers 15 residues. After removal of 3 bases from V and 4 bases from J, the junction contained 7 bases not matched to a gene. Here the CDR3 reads CASSSTDRGPYGYTF. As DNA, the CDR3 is TGTGCCAGCAGCTCCACGGACAGGGGACCCTATGGCTACACCTTC.

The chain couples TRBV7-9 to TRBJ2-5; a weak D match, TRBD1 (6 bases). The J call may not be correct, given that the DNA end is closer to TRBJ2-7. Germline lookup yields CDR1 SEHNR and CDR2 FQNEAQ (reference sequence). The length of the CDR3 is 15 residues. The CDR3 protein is CASSSRQVLSYEQYF. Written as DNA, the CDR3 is TGTGCCAGCAGCTCCCGACAGGTCCTCTCCTACGAGCAGTACTTC.

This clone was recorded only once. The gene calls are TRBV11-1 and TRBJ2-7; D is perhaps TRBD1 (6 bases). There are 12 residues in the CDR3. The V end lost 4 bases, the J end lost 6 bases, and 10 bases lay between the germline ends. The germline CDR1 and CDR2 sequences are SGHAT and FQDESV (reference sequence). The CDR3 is CASSYGTSEQYF. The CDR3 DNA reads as TGTGCCAGCAGCTACGGGACATCCGAGCAGTACTTC.

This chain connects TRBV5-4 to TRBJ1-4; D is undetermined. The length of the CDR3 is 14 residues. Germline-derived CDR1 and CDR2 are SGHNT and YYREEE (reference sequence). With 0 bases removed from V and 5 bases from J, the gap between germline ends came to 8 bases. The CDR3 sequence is CASSLAGGNEKLFF. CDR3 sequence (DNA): TGTGCCAGCAGCTTGGCGGGCGGGAATGAAAAACTGTTTTTT.

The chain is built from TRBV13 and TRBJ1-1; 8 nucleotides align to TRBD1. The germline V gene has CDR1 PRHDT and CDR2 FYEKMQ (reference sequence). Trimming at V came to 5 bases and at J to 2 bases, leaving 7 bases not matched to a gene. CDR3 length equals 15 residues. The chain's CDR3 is CASSHRTGKNTEAFF. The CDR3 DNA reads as TGTGCCAGCAGCCATAGGACAGGGAAAAACACTGAAGCTTTCTTT.

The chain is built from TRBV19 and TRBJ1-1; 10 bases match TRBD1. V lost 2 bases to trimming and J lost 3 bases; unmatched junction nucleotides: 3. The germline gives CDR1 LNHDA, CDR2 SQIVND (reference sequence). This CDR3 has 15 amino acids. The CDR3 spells CASSIMGTGDTEAFF. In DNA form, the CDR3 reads TGTGCCAGTAGTATAATGGGGACAGGGGACACTGAAGCTTTCTTT.

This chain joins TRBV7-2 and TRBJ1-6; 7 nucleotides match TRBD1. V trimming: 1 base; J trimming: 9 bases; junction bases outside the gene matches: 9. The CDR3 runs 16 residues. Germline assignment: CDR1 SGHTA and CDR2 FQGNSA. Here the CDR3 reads CASSLGSGPGGSPLHF. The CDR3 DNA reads TGTGCCAGCAGCTTAGGGTCAGGGCCAGGGGGTTCACCCCTCCACTTT.

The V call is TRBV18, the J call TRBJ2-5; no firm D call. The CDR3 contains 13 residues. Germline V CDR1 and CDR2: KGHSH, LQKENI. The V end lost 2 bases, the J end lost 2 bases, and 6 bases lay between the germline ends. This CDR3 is CASSPSQQETQYF. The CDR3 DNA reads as TGTGCCAGCTCACCATCACAGCAAGAGACCCAGTACTTC.

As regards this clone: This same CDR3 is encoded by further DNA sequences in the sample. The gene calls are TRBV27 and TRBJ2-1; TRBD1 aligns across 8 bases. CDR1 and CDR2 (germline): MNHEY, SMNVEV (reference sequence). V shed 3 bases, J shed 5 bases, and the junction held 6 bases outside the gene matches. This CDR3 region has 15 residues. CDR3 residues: CASSFRTGGDNEQFF. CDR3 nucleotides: TGTGCCAGCAGTTTCCGCACAGGGGGAGACAATGAGCAGTTCTTC.

In DNA, the CDR3 is TGTGCCAGCAGTGGGCACAATGAGCAGTTCTTC. Its protein product is CASSGHNEQFF. The chain couples TRBV27 to TRBJ2-1, with D unresolved. V gave up 5 bases and J gave up 5 bases, with 4 bases separating them. Looked up from germline, CDR1 is MNHEY and CDR2 is SMNVEV (reference sequence). The CDR3 spans 11 residues.

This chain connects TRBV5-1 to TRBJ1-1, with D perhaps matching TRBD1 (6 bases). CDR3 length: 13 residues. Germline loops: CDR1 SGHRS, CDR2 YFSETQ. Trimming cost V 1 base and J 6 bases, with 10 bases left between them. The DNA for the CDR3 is TGCGCCAGCAGCTTGCGGGGGGGCTCTGAAGCTTTCTTT. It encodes CASSLRGGSEAFF.

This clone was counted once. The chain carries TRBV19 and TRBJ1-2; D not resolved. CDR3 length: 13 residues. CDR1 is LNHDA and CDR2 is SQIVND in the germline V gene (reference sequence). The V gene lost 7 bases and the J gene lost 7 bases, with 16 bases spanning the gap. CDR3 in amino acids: CASKNSVAAGYTF. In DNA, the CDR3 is TGTGCCAGTAAAAACTCGGTCGCTGCTGGCTACACCTTC.

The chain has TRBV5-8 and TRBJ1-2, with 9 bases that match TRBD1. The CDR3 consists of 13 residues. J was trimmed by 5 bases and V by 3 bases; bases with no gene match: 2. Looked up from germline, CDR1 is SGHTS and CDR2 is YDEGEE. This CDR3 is CASSSGQGYGYTF. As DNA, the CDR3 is TGTGCCAGCAGCTCGGGACAGGGATATGGCTACACCTTC.

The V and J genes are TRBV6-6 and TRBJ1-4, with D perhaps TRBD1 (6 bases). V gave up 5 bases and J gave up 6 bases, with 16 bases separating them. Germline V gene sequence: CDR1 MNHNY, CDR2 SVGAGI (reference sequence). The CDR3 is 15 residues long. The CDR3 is CASSVQGIGDEKLFF. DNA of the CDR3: TGTGCCAGCAGTGTACAGGGAATTGGGGATGAAAAACTGTTTTTT.

CDR3: CASRREGYSNQPQHF. CDR3 sequence (DNA): TGTGCCAGCCGGAGAGAGGGATATAGCAATCAGCCCCAGCATTTT. The rearrangement links TRBV2 to TRBJ1-5; D ambiguous. Germline CDR1 SNHLY, CDR2 FYNNEI. V lost 8 bases to trimming and J lost 0 bases, with 14 bases between them. The CDR3 totals 15 residues.

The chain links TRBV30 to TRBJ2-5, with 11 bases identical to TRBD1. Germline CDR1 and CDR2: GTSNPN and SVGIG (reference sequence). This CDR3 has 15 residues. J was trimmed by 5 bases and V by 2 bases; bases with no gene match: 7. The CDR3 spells CAWSSGQGGGETQYF. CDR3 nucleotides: TGTGCCTGGAGTTCGGGACAGGGGGGTGGGGAGACCCAGTACTTC.

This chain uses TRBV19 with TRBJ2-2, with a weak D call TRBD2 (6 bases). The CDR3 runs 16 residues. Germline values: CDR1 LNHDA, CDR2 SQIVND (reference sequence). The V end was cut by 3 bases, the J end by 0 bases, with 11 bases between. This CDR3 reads CASSMLGGANTGELFF. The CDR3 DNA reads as TGTGCCAGTAGTATGTTGGGCGGGGCGAACACCGGGGAGCTGTTTTTT.

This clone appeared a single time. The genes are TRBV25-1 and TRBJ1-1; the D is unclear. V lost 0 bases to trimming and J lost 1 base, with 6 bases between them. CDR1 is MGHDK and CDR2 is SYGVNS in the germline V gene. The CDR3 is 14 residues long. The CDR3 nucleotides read TGTGCCAGCAGTGAATACTATGGGAACACTGAAGCTTTCTTT. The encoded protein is CASSEYYGNTEAFF.

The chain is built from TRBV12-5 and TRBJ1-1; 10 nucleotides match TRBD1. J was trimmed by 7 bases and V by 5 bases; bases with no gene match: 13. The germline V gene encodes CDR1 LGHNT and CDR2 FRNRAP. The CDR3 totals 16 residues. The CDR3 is CASGPPGQGVVFEAFF. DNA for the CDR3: TGTGCTAGTGGTCCCCCAGGACAGGGGGTTGTTTTTGAAGCTTTCTTT.

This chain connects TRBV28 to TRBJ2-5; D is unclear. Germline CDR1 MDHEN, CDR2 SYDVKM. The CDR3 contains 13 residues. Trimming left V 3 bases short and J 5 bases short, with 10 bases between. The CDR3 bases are TGTGCCAGCAGTTTGGTACAGAAGGAGACCCAGTACTTC. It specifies CASSLVQKETQYF.

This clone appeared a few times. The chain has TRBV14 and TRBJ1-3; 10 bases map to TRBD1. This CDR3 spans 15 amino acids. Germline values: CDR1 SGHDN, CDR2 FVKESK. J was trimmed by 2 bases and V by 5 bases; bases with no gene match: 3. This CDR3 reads CASSWGQGTGNTIYF. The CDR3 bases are TGTGCCAGCAGCTGGGGACAGGGGACTGGAAACACCATATATTTT.

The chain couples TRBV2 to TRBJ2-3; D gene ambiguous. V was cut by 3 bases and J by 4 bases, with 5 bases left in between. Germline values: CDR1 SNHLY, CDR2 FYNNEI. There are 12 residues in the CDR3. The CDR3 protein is CASSESSDTQYF. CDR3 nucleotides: TGTGCCAGCAGTGAGTCTTCAGATACGCAGTATTTT.

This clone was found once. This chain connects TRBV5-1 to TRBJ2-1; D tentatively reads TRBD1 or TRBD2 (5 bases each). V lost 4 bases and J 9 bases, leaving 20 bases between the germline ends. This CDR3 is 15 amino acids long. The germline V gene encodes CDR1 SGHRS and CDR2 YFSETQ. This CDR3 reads CASSLGVQGTSEQFF. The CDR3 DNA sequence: TGCGCCAGCAGCCTGGGGGTTCAGGGTACCTCTGAGCAGTTCTTC. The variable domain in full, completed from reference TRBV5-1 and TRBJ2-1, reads KAGVTQTPRYLIKTRGQQVTLSCSPISGHRSVSWYQQTPGQGLQFLFEYFSETQRNKGNFPGRFSGRQFSNSRSEMNVSTLELGDSALYLCASSLGVQGTSEQFFGPGTRLTVL.